This record covers a single T cell receptor beta chain. This clone was found once. The antigen it recognizes is unknown. The record has no base qualities; no much larger clone is one base away. This specimen belongs to a study of technical replicates of blood from a few donors (dated by TCRdb to 2016 to 2017). Receptor amplification or capture employed the immunoSEQ multiplex PCR assay. The immuneACCESS repertoire file appears here via TCRdb, limited to in-frame rearrangements. These files lack a portion of the clones; in checked studies, under half of the deficit traces to unresolved V genes, and the cause of the others is not known. The sample has some 67,000 clones on record, roughly 98% of them singletons. Jointly, the top ten make up around 0.16% of the sample. The CDR3, from cysteine to phenylalanine, totals 11 residues. The entry retains the CDR3 DNA only, 33 bases that are in frame from base 1.

In this chain, TRBV21-1 is recombined with TRBJ2-1; the table's D call, TRBD2, was not checked against the DNA. TRBV21-1 is shown as a pseudogene. Sequencing used T cells isolated from PBMCs. The receptor comes from a human donor in good health. The CDR3 reads as follows: CASSKLDEQFF. The nucleotides are TGTGCCAGCAGCAAACTCGATGAGCAGTTCTTC.